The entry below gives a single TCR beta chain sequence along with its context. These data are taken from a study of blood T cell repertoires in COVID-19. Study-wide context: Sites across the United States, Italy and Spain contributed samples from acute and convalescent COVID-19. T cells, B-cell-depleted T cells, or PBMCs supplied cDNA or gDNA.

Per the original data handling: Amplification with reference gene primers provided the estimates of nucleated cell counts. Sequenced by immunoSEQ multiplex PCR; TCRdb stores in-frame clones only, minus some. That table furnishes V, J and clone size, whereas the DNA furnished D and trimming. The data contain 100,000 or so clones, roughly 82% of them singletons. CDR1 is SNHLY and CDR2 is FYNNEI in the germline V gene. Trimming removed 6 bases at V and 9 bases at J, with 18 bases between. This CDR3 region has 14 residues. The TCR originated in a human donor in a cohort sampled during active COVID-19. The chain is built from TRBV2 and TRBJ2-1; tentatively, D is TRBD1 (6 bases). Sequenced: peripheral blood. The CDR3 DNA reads TGTGCCAGCAGCAGAGAAGGACAGTTGGGTGAGCAGTTCTTC. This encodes CASSREGQLGEQFF.